This TCR beta chain came from a study of human T cells and chemical hapten exposure. Turning to the study itself: The patients were mostly female; they had alopecia areata, totalis or universalis.

This clonotype occurred many times. Its target is not known. The study's library attached unique molecular identifiers to single cDNA molecules. TCRdb passed the RACE reads through MiXCR, listing each CDR3 protein once. The sample carries about 84,000 distinct CDR3 sequences, 11% recorded once. Trimming removed 7 bases from V and 0 bases from J, with 10 bases in between. CDR1 is SGHTA, CDR2 FQGNSA, per germline. The CDR3 has 14 amino acids. The time point was: patch test 3, about 24 weeks after DPC sensitization. Treatment: therapeutic diphenylcyclopropenone sensitization with weekly scalp DPC. Drawing of blood took place ahead of applying each patch test. General study results and limits: PT1 expanded TCR numbers rose with patch test score.

The chain has TRBV7-2 and TRBJ2-1; tentatively, D is TRBD2 (5 bases). The sequence came from a woman aged 45-59 years with alopecia areata. Some clones in this sample may be carry-over from other donors' samples. The material sequenced was whole blood, taken in connection with sensitization to the hapten diphenylcyclopropenone (DPC). The CDR3 region is CASMAGSSYNEQFF. The CDR3 nucleotides read TGTGCCAGCATGGCGGGCAGCTCCTACAATGAGCAGTTCTTC.